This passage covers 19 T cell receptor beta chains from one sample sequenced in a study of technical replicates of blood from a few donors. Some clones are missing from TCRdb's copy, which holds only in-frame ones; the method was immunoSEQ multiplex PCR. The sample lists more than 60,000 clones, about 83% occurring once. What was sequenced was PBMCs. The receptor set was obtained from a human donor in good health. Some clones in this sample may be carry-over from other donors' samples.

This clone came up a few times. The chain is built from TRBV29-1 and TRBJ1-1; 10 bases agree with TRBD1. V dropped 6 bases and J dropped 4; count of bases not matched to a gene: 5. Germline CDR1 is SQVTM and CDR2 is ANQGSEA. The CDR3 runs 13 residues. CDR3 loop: CSVARQGATEAFF. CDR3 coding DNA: TGCAGCGTCGCAAGACAGGGGGCCACTGAAGCTTTCTTT.

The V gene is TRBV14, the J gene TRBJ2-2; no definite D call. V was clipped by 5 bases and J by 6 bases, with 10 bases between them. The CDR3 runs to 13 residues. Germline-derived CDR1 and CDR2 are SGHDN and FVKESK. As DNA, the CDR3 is TGTGCCAGCAGCTTCGTGAGGTCCGGGGAGCTGTTTTTT. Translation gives CASSFVRSGELFF.

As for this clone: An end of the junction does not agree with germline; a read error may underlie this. CDR3 sequence: CASTLTGGTGSEQFF. The CDR3 DNA sequence: TGTGCCAGCACCTTAACAGGGGGGACAGGCAGTGAGCAGTTCTTC. The chain joins TRBV7-9 to TRBJ2-1, with 8 nucleotides matching TRBD1. CDR1 and CDR2 from the germline V gene are SEHNR and FQNEAQ (reference sequence). The CDR3 consists of 15 residues.

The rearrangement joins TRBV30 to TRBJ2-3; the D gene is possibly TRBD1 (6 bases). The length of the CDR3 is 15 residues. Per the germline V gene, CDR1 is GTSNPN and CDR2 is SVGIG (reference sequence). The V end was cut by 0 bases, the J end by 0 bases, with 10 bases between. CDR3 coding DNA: TGTGCCTGGAGTGTCAGGACAGCAAGCACAGATACGCAGTATTTT. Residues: CAWSVRTASTDTQYF.

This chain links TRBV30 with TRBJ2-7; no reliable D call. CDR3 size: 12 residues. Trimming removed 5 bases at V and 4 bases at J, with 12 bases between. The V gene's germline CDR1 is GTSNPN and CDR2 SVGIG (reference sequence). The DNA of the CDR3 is TGTGCCTGGGAGTCCCGCTGGTACGAGCAGTACTTC. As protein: CAWESRWYEQYF.

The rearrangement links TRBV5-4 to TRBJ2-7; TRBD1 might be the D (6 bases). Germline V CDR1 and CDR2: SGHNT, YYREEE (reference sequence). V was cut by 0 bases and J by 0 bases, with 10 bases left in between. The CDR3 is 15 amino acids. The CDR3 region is CASSLGIGGSYEQYF. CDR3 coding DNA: TGTGCCAGCAGCTTGGGTATAGGGGGCTCCTACGAGCAGTACTTC.

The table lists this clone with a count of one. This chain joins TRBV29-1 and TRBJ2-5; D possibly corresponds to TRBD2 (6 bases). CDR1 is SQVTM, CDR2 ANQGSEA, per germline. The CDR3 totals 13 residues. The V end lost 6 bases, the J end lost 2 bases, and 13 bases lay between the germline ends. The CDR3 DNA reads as TGCAGCGTGACCCGGGGGATACAAGAGACCCAGTACTTC. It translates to CSVTRGIQETQYF.

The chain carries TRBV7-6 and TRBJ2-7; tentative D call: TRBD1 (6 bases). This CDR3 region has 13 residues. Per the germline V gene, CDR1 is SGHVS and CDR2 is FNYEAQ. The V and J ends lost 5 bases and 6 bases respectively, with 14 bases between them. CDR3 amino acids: CASSPQGSGEQYF. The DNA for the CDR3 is TGTGCCAGCAGCCCCCAGGGGTCCGGCGAGCAGTACTTC.

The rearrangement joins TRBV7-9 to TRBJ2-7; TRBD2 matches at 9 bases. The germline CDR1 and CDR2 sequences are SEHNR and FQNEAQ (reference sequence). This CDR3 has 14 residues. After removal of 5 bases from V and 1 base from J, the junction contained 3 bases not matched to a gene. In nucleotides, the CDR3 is TGTGCCAGCAGCGGAACTAGCGGGTCCTACGAGCAGTACTTC. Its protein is CASSGTSGSYEQYF. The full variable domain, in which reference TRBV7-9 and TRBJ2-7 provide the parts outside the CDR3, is DTGVSQNPRHKITKRGQNVTFRCDPISEHNRLYWYRQTLGQGPEFLTYFQNEAQLEKSRLLSDRFSAERPKGSFSTLEIQRTEQGDSAMYLCASSGTSGSYEQYFGPGTRLTVT.

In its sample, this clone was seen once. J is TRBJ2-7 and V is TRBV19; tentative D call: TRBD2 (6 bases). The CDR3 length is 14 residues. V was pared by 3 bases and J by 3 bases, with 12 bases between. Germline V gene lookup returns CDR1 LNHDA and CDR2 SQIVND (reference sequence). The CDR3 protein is CASSIRGTFYEQYF. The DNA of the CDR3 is TGTGCCAGTAGTATCCGGGGGACTTTCTACGAGCAGTACTTC.

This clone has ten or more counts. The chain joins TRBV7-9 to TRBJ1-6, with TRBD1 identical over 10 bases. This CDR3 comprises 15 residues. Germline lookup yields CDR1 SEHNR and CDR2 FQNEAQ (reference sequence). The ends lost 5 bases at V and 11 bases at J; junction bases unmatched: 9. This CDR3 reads CASSADRGSYAPLHF. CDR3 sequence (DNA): TGTGCCAGCAGCGCGGACAGGGGGTCTTATGCACCCCTCCACTTT.

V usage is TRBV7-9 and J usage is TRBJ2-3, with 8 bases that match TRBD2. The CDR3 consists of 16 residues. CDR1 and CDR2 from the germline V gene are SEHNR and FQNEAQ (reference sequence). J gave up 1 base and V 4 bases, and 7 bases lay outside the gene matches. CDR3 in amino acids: CASSSPGLVGTDTQYF. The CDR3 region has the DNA TGTGCCAGCAGCTCCCCGGGACTAGTTGGCACAGATACGCAGTATTTT.

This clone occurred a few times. CDR3 in amino acids: CASSPRTGEKLFF. The CDR3 coding sequence is TGTGCCAGCTCACCAAGGACAGGGGAAAAACTGTTTTTT. The rearrangement uses TRBV18 and TRBJ1-4; 8 bases match TRBD1. V was clipped by 2 bases and J by 8 bases; unmatched bases: 1. Germline V gene data show CDR1 as KGHSH and CDR2 as LQKENI. This CDR3 contains 13 residues.

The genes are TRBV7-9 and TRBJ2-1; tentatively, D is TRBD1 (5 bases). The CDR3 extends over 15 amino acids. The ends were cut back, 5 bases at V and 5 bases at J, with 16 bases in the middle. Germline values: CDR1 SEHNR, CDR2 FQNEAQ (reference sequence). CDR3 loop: CASSNQGKVNNEQFF. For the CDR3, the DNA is TGTGCCAGCAGCAACCAGGGCAAGGTTAACAATGAGCAGTTCTTC.

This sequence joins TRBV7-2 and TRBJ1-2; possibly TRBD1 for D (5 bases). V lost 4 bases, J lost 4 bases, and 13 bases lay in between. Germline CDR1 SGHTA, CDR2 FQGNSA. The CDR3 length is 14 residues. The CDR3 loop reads CASSSLRQSYGYTF. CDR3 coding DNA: TGTGCCAGCAGCTCTCTCCGACAGTCCTATGGCTACACCTTC.

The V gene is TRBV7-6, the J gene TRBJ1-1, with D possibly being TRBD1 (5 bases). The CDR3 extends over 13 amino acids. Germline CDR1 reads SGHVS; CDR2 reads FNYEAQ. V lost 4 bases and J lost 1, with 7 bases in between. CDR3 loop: CASSYGQNTEAFF. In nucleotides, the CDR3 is TGTGCCAGCAGCTACGGACAGAACACTGAAGCTTTCTTT.

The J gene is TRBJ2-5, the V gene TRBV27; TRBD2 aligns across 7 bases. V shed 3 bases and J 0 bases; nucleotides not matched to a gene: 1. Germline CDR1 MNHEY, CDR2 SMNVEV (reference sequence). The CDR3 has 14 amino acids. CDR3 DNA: TGTGCCAGCAGTTTGCTAGCGGACCAAGAGACCCAGTACTTC. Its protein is CASSLLADQETQYF.

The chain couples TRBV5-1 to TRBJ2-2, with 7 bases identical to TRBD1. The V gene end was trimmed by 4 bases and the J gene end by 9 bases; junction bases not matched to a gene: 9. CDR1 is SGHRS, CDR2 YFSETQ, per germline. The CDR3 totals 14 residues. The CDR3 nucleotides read TGCGCCAGCAGCACGACCGGGACAGAATGGGAGCTGTTTTTT. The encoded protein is CASSTTGTEWELFF.

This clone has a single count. CDR3 sequence (DNA): TGTGCCAGCAGCTTAGGCCGGAGTAATTCACCCCTCCACTTT. Its translation: CASSLGRSNSPLHF. V usage is TRBV7-2 and J usage is TRBJ1-6, with D hard to call. The V end was cut by 1 base, the J end by 6 bases, with 7 bases between. Germline lookup yields CDR1 SGHTA and CDR2 FQGNSA. This CDR3 comprises 14 residues.